This TCR beta chain was recorded in a study of blood T cells in healthy people across ages. As for this clonotype: The target antigen is unknown.

The study, taken as a whole, reports: The long-lived group displayed more naive CD4+ cells, plus higher diversity, than the aged donors did. Researchers report that TCR beta diversity correlated strongly with naive T cell percentage.

Primers used in a second PCR of roughly 6 to 11 cycles were a sample-barcoded 5' primer and a J-beta primer mix. Unique molecular identifiers of 12 random nucleotides labeled each cDNA. TCRdb re-analysed the 5' RACE reads in MiXCR, keeping a single row per CDR3 protein. The sample yields some 860,000 distinct CDR3 sequences, 56% seen once. Trimming took off 0 bases at V and 2 bases at J, with 12 bases between the two ends. The CDR3 runs to 16 residues. Germline V gene lookup returns CDR1 LGHNA and CDR2 YSLEER. The total RNA that was extracted per sample amounted to at least 6 micrograms. The sample comprised blood. This TCR was sampled from a man aged 35-49 years in good health. This chain uses TRBV4-3 with TRBJ2-3; TRBD1 is a possible D gene (6 bases). The CDR3 bases are TGCGCCAGCAGCCAAGATCAGGGGCAACTCACAGATACGCAGTATTTT. Translated: CASSQDQGQLTDTQYF.